This paragraph covers one TCR beta chain sequence. What it binds is not known. A multiplex PCR was run with 60 Vbeta primers and 13 Jbeta primers. Method: immunoSEQ multiplex PCR; TCRdb's copy keeps in-frame clones and lacks some. The sample has around 100,000 clones, about 77% seen once. The data were obtained in a study of cytomegalovirus exposure and HLA in healthy donors. Study-wide points: Reportedly, HLA-A and HLA-B alleles of most subjects were accurately predicted from TCR beta. A highly shared variant cluster was judged a likely technical artifact. Per a later analysis, HLA-associated TCR beta chains showed more clonal expansion than other, equally common TCR beta chains.

The sequencing sample was made of PBMCs. The sequence was obtained from a young woman in good health and CMV-seropositive.

CDR3 bases: TGTGCCAGCAGCTTCGGGGGGGAGTATGGCTACACCTTC. Translating gives CASSFGGEYGYTF. The chain carries TRBV7-9 and TRBJ1-2, with a possible D match to TRBD1 (5 bases). Germline V gene data show CDR1 as SEHNR and CDR2 as FQNEAQ (reference sequence). Trimming cost V 3 bases and J 5 bases, with 10 bases left between them. The CDR3 loop spans 13 amino acids.